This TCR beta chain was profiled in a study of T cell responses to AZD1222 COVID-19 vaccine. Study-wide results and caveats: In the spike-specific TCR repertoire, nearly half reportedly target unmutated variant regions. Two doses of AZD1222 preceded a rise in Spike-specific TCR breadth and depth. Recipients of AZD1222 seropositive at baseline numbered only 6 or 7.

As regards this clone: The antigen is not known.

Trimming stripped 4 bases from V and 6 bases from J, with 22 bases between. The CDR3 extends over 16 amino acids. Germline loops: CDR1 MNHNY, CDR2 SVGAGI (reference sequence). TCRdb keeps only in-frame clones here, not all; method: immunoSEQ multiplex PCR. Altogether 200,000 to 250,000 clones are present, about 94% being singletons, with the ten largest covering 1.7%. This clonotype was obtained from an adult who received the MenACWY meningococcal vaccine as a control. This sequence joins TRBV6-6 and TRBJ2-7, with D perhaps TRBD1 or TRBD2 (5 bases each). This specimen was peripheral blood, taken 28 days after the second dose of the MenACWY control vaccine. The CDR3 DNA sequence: TGTGCCAGCAGTTTTTCGACGGGACGCGCTTCGGGCGAGCAGTACTTC. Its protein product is CASSFSTGRASGEQYF.